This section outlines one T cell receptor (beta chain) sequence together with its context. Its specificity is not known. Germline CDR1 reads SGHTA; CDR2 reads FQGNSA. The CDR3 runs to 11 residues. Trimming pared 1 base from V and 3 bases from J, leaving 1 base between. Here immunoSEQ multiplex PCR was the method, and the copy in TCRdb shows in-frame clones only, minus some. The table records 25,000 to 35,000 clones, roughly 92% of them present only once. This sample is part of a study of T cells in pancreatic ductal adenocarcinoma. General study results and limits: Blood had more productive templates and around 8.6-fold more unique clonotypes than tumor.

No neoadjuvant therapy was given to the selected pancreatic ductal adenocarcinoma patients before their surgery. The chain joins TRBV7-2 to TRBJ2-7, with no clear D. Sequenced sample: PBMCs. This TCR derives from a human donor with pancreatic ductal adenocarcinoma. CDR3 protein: CASSLDYEQYF. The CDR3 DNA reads TGTGCCAGCAGCTTAGACTACGAGCAGTACTTC.